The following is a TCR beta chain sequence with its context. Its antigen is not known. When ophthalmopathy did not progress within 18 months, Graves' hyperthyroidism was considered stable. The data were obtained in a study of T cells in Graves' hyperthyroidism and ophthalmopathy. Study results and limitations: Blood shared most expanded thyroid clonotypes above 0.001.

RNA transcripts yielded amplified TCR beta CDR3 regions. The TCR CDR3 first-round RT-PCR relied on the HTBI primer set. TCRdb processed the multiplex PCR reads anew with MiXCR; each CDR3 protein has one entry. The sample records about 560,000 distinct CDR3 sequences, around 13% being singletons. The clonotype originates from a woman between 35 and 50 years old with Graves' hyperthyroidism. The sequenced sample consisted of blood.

The CDR3 loop is CASRDSGKSTEAFF. The CDR3 DNA is TGTGCCAGCAGAGACAGCGGGAAGAGCACTGAAGCTTTCTTT. V is TRBV25-1 and J is TRBJ1-1; a possible D gene is TRBD1 (5 bases). Trimming took off 6 bases at V and 4 bases at J, with 15 bases between the two ends. CDR3 length: 14 amino acids. CDR1 is MGHDK, CDR2 SYGVNS, per germline.